These 31 T cell receptor beta chains share one sample of origin, sequenced in a study of tumour-infiltrating T cells in Burkitt lymphoma. Only in-frame clones appear in the TCRdb table, and some are missing; sequencing was by immunoSEQ multiplex PCR. The sample gives tens of thousands of clones, approximately 31% of which show up once; about 3% is in the top ten. The sequenced sample was tumor tissue. The origin of the receptors is a human donor with Burkitt lymphoma.

The CDR3 here is CASSGGIEGTEAFF. DNA for the CDR3: TGTGCCAGCTCAGGCGGGATTGAGGGGACTGAAGCTTTCTTT. This sequence joins TRBV18 and TRBJ1-1; TRBD1 might be the D (5 bases). The CDR3 is 14 amino acids. The V end lost 5 bases, the J end lost 5 bases, and 15 bases lay between the germline ends. Germline lookup yields CDR1 KGHSH and CDR2 LQKENI.

Only a few counts were recorded for this clone. The rearrangement uses TRBV6-1 and TRBJ1-2; 9 bases agree with TRBD1. CDR1 MNHNS and CDR2 SASEGT come from the germline V gene. Trimming removed 1 base from V and 8 bases from J; junction bases left unmatched: 8. CDR3 size: 15 residues. The CDR3 protein is CASSEDRGLSGGYTF. For the CDR3, the DNA is TGTGCCAGCAGTGAAGACAGGGGGCTATCGGGCGGCTACACCTTC.

This clone was picked up a small number of times. V and J are TRBV6-1 and TRBJ2-5; D not certain. The germline gives CDR1 MNHNS, CDR2 SASEGT. V lost 6 bases to trimming and J lost 0 bases, with 11 bases between them. The CDR3 consists of 14 residues. CDR3: CASRPGANQETQYF. The CDR3 DNA reads TGTGCCAGCAGGCCGGGCGCCAACCAAGAGACCCAGTACTTC.

The chain combines TRBV9 with TRBJ2-1; 7 bases align to TRBD2. The CDR3 runs 15 residues. The germline V gene encodes CDR1 SGDLS and CDR2 YYNGEE. J was trimmed by 1 base and V by 2 bases; bases with no gene match: 3. CDR3 nucleotides: TGTGCCAGCAGCGTGCGGGGGACTTCCTACAATGAGCAGTTCTTC. Translating gives CASSVRGTSYNEQFF.

The chain uses TRBV18 and TRBJ1-6, with a tentative D call TRBD1 (5 bases). Looked up from germline, CDR1 is KGHSH and CDR2 is LQKENI. V gave up 3 bases and J gave up 6 bases, with 15 bases separating them. This CDR3 has 16 amino acids. The DNA for the CDR3 is TGTGCCAGCTCACCGGCCGGGGGAGGAACTAATTCACCCCTCCACTTT. Residues: CASSPAGGGTNSPLHF.

The chain combines TRBV7-9 with TRBJ1-2; no definite D call. Trimming removed 5 bases at V and 3 bases at J, with 13 bases between. The CDR3 is 14 residues long. Germline V gene data show CDR1 as SEHNR and CDR2 as FQNEAQ (reference sequence). The CDR3 nucleotides read TGTGCCAGCAGCATCAGCAGCAGTGACTATGGCTACACCTTC. Amino acid sequence: CASSISSSDYGYTF.

This chain connects TRBV5-1 to TRBJ1-4; 7 positions agree with TRBD1. The ends lost 0 bases at V and 5 bases at J; junction bases unmatched: 4. Per the germline V gene, CDR1 is SGHRS and CDR2 is YFSETQ. The CDR3 runs 15 residues. CDR3 sequence: CASSLGTGLNEKLFF. The CDR3 bases are TGCGCCAGCAGCTTGGGGACAGGACTGAATGAAAAACTGTTTTTT.

CDR3 loop: CASSLDRGLSYEQYF. The CDR3 DNA sequence: TGTGCCAGCAGCTTAGACAGGGGACTCTCCTACGAGCAGTACTTC. The V and J genes are TRBV7-3 and TRBJ2-7, with 8 bases aligning to TRBD1. The germline gives CDR1 SGHTA, CDR2 FQGTGA. CDR3 size: 15 residues. Losses at the gene ends were 2 bases for V and 0 bases for J; bases not matched to a gene: 3. The full variable domain, in which reference TRBV7-3 and TRBJ2-7 provide the parts outside the CDR3, is GAGVSQTPSNKVTEKGKYVELRCDPISGHTALYWYRQSLGQGPEFLIYFQGTGAADDSGLPNDRFFAVRPEGSVSTLKIQRTERGDSAVYLCASSLDRGLSYEQYFGPGTRLTVT.

The V call is TRBV4-1, the J call TRBJ1-4; maybe TRBD1 (6 bases). CDR1 MGHRA and CDR2 YSYEKL come from the germline V gene. Deletions cut 4 bases from V and 4 bases from J, with 22 bases between. The CDR3 contains 18 residues. The CDR3 protein is CASSRVAPPTGFNEKLFF. CDR3 sequence (DNA): TGCGCCAGCAGCCGAGTGGCCCCACCGACAGGTTTTAATGAAAAACTGTTTTTT.

This clone was detected only a few times. V is TRBV30 and J is TRBJ1-5, with D perhaps TRBD1 (5 bases). Trimming pared 0 bases from V and 5 bases from J, leaving 8 bases between. The CDR3 length is 13 residues. The germline gives CDR1 GTSNPN, CDR2 SVGIG (reference sequence). CDR3 coding DNA: TGTGCCTGGAGTGTAGCGGGGCATCAGCCCCAGCATTTT. Translating gives CAWSVAGHQPQHF.

This clone was observed a few times. The V and J genes are TRBV4-3 and TRBJ2-4; unclear D gene. In germline, CDR1 is LGHNA, CDR2 YSLEER. V was clipped by 0 bases and J by 6 bases, with 12 bases between them. This CDR3 region has 15 residues. The CDR3 DNA is TGCGCCAGCAGCCAAGACCTGGGCTACGGAAACATTCAGTACTTC. Protein product: CASSQDLGYGNIQYF.

The chain uses TRBV5-6 and TRBJ2-2, with 9 bases identical to TRBD1. V was pared by 4 bases and J by 1 base, with 5 bases of the junction left unmatched. CDR3 length: 16 residues. Looked up from germline, CDR1 is SGHDT and CDR2 is YYEEEE. CDR3 in DNA: TGTGCCAGCAGCCTCGTGGGACAGGGGAACACCGGGGAGCTGTTTTTT. This sequence encodes CASSLVGQGNTGELFF.

This clone turned up a few times. CDR3 in DNA: TGTGCCAGTAGTATAGGAAGGGGAGACGGGGAGCTGTTTTTT. Encoded protein: CASSIGRGDGELFF. The chain uses TRBV19 and TRBJ2-2; D may match TRBD1 or TRBD2 (5 bases each). This CDR3 comprises 14 residues. Looked up from germline, CDR1 is LNHDA and CDR2 is SQIVND (reference sequence). Trimming removed 1 base from V and 7 bases from J, with 10 bases in between. The variable domain in full, with the rest retrieved from reference TRBV19 and TRBJ2-2, is DGGITQSPKYLFRKEGQNVTLSCEQNLNHDAMYWYRQDPGQGLRLIYYSQIVNDFQKGDIAEGYSVSREKKESFPLTVTSAQKNPTAFYLCASSIGRGDGELFFGEGSRLTVL.

The chain recombines TRBV10-3 with TRBJ1-3; tentative D call: TRBD1 (5 bases). Trimming shortened V by 2 bases and J by 0 bases, and 8 bases separated the two germline ends. The CDR3 length is 15 residues. Germline V CDR1 and CDR2: ENHRY, SYGVKD. The CDR3 loop is CAISEGAGSGNTIYF. The DNA for the CDR3 is TGTGCCATCAGTGAGGGGGCAGGCTCTGGAAACACCATATATTTT.

J is TRBJ2-3 and V is TRBV6-6; D is unclear. The CDR3 has 13 amino acids. CDR1 MNHNY and CDR2 SVGAGI come from the germline V gene (reference sequence). V was clipped by 2 bases and J by 0 bases, with 3 bases between them. The chain's CDR3 is CASSYQSTDTQYF. The DNA of the CDR3 is TGTGCCAGCAGTTACCAAAGCACAGATACGCAGTATTTT.

This clone has more than one count but fewer than ten. V and J are TRBV5-1 and TRBJ1-5; D ambiguous. Germline CDR1 SGHRS, CDR2 YFSETQ. V was clipped by 5 bases and J by 3 bases, with 15 bases between them. This CDR3 has 15 residues. CDR3 nucleotide sequence: TGCGCCAGCAGGGAAAGGCCTAACGTCAATCAGCCCCAGCATTTT. Translating gives CASRERPNVNQPQHF. Full variable domain (missing parts from reference TRBV5-1 and TRBJ1-5): KAGVTQTPRYLIKTRGQQVTLSCSPISGHRSVSWYQQTPGQGLQFLFEYFSETQRNKGNFPGRFSGRQFSNSRSEMNVSTLELGDSALYLCASRERPNVNQPQHFGDGTRLSIL.

V usage is TRBV29-1 and J usage is TRBJ1-2, with 8 bases lining up with TRBD1. Trimming cost V 5 bases and J 3 bases; bases outside gene matches: 8. Germline V CDR1 and CDR2: SQVTM, ANQGSEA. CDR3 size: 14 residues. CDR3 DNA sequence: TGCAGCGTTAATGGTCAGGACAGGGACTATGGCTACACCTTC. Translated: CSVNGQDRDYGYTF.

The CDR3 loop reads CASSFGGQVNQPQHF. In nucleotides, the CDR3 is TGTGCCAGCAGCTTCGGGGGACAGGTAAATCAGCCCCAGCATTTT. The chain is built from TRBV11-2 and TRBJ1-5, with 8 nucleotides matching TRBD1. The CDR3 spans 15 residues. The junction had 5 bases not matched to a gene; V was cut back by 3 bases and J by 4 bases. In germline, CDR1 is SGHAT, CDR2 FQNNGV.

The chain joins TRBV5-4 to TRBJ2-5; 8 bases fit TRBD1. The J call could be wrong; TRBJ2-7 is a better fit for the DNA end. CDR1 is SGHNT, CDR2 YYREEE, per germline (reference sequence). CDR3 length: 15 amino acids. CDR3 nucleotides: TGTGCCAGCAGCTCTCTGGACAGGGACCCATACGAGCAGTACTTC. The encoded protein is CASSSLDRDPYEQYF.

This chain uses TRBV4-3 with TRBJ1-3; 11 bases match TRBD1. The V gene end was trimmed by 4 bases and the J gene end by 7 bases; junction bases not matched to a gene: 9. CDR1 LGHNA and CDR2 YSLEER come from the germline V gene. The CDR3 is 16 amino acids. The CDR3 DNA sequence: TGCGCCAGCAGCCTGCAGCTCGGGACAGGGGGGAACACCATATATTTT. This codes for CASSLQLGTGGNTIYF.

This clone turned up a few times. The chain employs TRBV7-2 and TRBJ1-2; D not resolved. The germline V gene has CDR1 SGHTA and CDR2 FQGNSA. The CDR3 is 16 residues long. V was pared by 4 bases and J by 1 base, with 16 bases between. CDR3 coding DNA: TGTGCCAGCAGCTCAGATTTCGGACGGATTAACTATGGCTACACCTTC. Encoded protein: CASSSDFGRINYGYTF.

This rearrangement joins TRBV6-5 to TRBJ1-4; D call uncertain. Germline V CDR1 and CDR2: MNHEY, SVGAGI. The CDR3 is made up of 15 amino acids. V lost 6 bases and J 8 bases, leaving 19 bases between the germline ends. DNA of the CDR3: TGTGCCAGCAGGTCGGGCCGCCTGGGAGAAGAAAAACTGTTTTTT. Translating it yields CASRSGRLGEEKLFF.

The chain couples TRBV7-9 to TRBJ1-1; 9 bases align to TRBD1. V was clipped by 5 bases and J by 1 base; unmatched bases: 8. CDR3 length: 16 amino acids. The germline gives CDR1 SEHNR, CDR2 FQNEAQ (reference sequence). The CDR3: CASSPGTGYGNTEAFF. CDR3 bases: TGTGCCAGCAGCCCCGGGACAGGGTATGGGAACACTGAAGCTTTCTTT.

This clone was observed a few times. The chain recombines TRBV20-1 with TRBJ1-2; D gene unclear. CDR3 length: 10 amino acids. Trimming pared 3 bases from V and 8 bases from J, leaving 7 bases between. Germline-derived CDR1 and CDR2 are DFQATT and SNEGSKA (reference sequence). The CDR3 region is CSASFRGYTF. The CDR3 coding sequence is TGCAGTGCTAGTTTTCGAGGCTACACCTTC.

This chain joins TRBV6-5 and TRBJ2-1; D is possibly TRBD2 (5 bases). The length of the CDR3 is 15 residues. From germline, CDR1 is MNHEY and CDR2 SVGAGI. V lost 6 bases and J lost 3, with 15 bases in between. The CDR3 DNA reads TGTGCCAGCAGCCTGCGGAGGAGGAGCTACAATGAGCAGTTCTTC. Translated: CASSLRRRSYNEQFF.

This clone was picked up a small number of times. The chain uses TRBV4-3 and TRBJ2-5; D is unclear. The CDR3 length is 16 residues. V was shortened by 1 base and J by 1 base, with 13 bases between the two germline ends. The germline V gene has CDR1 LGHNA and CDR2 YSLEER. CDR3 amino acids: CASSQGSRLSQETQYF. The DNA of the CDR3 is TGCGCCAGCAGCCAAGGGTCCCGACTGTCCCAAGAGACCCAGTACTTC.

This clone was detected a few times. The chain employs TRBV7-9 and TRBJ2-5; D not resolved. The CDR3 runs to 13 residues. V was shortened by 5 bases and J by 5 bases, with 12 bases between the two germline ends. Looked up from germline, CDR1 is SEHNR and CDR2 is FQNEAQ (reference sequence). CDR3 protein: CASSPAIVETQYF. The CDR3 DNA reads as TGTGCCAGCAGCCCCGCTATTGTGGAGACCCAGTACTTC.

This clone was seen a few times. This chain links TRBV5-1 with TRBJ2-5; possible D gene TRBD1, 5 bases. The CDR3 is 14 amino acids. V was clipped by 0 bases and J by 5 bases, with 11 bases between them. Germline-derived CDR1 and CDR2 are SGHRS and YFSETQ. The CDR3 loop is CASSLGQGRETQYF. Here the CDR3 DNA reads TGCGCCAGCAGCTTGGGCCAGGGTAGGGAGACCCAGTACTTC.

The chain couples TRBV7-7 to TRBJ2-1; D unresolved. Trimming pared 5 bases from V and 4 bases from J, leaving 15 bases between. The CDR3 sequence is 15 residues long. Germline V CDR1 and CDR2: SSHAT, FNYEAQ (reference sequence). The CDR3 coding sequence is TGTGCCAGCAGCCCCCGGGCGAGCAGTTACAATGAGCAGTTCTTC. This gives the protein CASSPRASSYNEQFF.

The CDR3 loop reads CASSQRGVNQPQHF. In DNA form, the CDR3 reads TGCGCCAGCAGTCAAAGGGGAGTGAATCAGCCCCAGCATTTT. The chain is built from TRBV23-1 and TRBJ1-5, with D maybe TRBD1 (5 bases). TRBV23-1 is known as an ORF, though its function is uncertain. Trimming left V 2 bases short and J 4 bases short, with 9 bases between. CDR3 length: 14 residues.

V is TRBV28 and J is TRBJ1-1; D might be TRBD1 (5 bases). The CDR3 sequence is 14 residues long. Per germline, CDR1 MDHEN and CDR2 SYDVKM. The V and J ends lost 2 bases and 5 bases respectively, with 12 bases between them. The CDR3 loop is CASSLTAKGTEAFF. DNA for the CDR3: TGTGCCAGCAGTTTAACCGCTAAGGGGACTGAAGCTTTCTTT.